The clone carrying this TCR beta chain has only one observation. No antigen is known for it. This sample is drawn from a study of Ad26.COV2.S vaccination and SARS-CoV-2 variants. Study-level points and caveats: Using TCR breadth and depth analyses may have led to underestimated total T cell responses. Non-spike TCR breadth was similar in vaccine and placebo recipients.

Produced via immunoSEQ multiplex PCR; TCRdb's table is partial and in-frame only. The table shows under 550,000 clones, with about nine tenths occurring only once. Treatment noted: some 20 received Ad26.COV2.S at low or high dose, single or two shots; roughly five received placebo; per-sample allocation not given. The study sampled participants on day 63 after the first vaccine or placebo injection. Here the sequenced sample was peripheral blood, taken in a trial of Ad26.COV2.S vaccine versus placebo. The TCR sequence derives from a person aged 18-65 years who received the Ad26.COV2.S COVID-19 vaccine or a placebo.

The CDR3, as DNA: TGTGCCAGCAGCCTCGGGACGGGGTTTTTT. Translation: CASSLGTGFF. V gene TRBV5-6 combines with J gene TRBJ1-4; a weak D match, TRBD1 (5 bases). The V gene lost 4 bases and the J gene lost 16 bases, with 11 bases spanning the gap. The CDR3 totals 10 residues. Germline assignment: CDR1 SGHDT and CDR2 YYEEEE.